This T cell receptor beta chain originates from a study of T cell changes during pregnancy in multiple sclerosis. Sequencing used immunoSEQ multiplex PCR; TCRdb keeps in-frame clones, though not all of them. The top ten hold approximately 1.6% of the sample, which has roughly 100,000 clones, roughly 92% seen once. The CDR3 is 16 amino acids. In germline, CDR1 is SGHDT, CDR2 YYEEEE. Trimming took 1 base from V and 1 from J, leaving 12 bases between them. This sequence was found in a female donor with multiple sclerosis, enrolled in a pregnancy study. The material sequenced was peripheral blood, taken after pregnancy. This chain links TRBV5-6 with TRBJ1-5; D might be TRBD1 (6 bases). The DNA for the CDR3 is TGTGCCAGCAGCTTGAATACCGGACAGAGCAATCAGCCCCAGCATTTT. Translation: CASSLNTGQSNQPQHF.